Presented here are 11 T cell receptor beta chains from one specimen sequenced in a study of graft-versus-host responses after intestinal transplantation (dated by TCRdb to the early 2020s). The library was produced with the immunoSEQ multiplex PCR assay. Drawn from immuneACCESS, this table holds only the in-frame rearrangements with V and J called that TCRdb kept. Clones are partly lost; checked studies trace under half to an unresolved V gene and leave the rest unexplained. The sample includes 80,000 to 95,000 clones, with 93% observed a single time. The ten top clones hold roughly 2% of the sample. This specimen's time point label, interpreted: cells obtained before transplantation from donor or recipient. These TCRs are of unknown antigen specificity. Sample: unstimulated CD8+ T cells sorted from spleen or lymph node cells, taken before intestinal transplant. Receptor source: a human donor who received an intestinal transplant.

The chain recombines TRBV7-9 with TRBJ2-7, with TRBD1 matching 7 bases. V lost 3 bases and J lost 2; bases outside the gene matches: 1. The germline CDR1 and CDR2 sequences are SEHNR and FQNEAQ (reference sequence). The CDR3 has 13 amino acids. CDR3 residues: CASSFGQAYEQYF. Here the CDR3 DNA reads TGTGCCAGCAGCTTCGGACAGGCCTACGAGCAGTACTTC. Full variable domain (outside the CDR3, taken from reference TRBV7-9 and TRBJ2-7): DTGVSQNPRHKITKRGQNVTFRCDPISEHNRLYWYRQTLGQGPEFLTYFQNEAQLEKSRLLSDRFSAERPKGSFSTLEIQRTEQGDSAMYLCASSFGQAYEQYFGPGTRLTVT.

The table lists this clone with a few counts. The genes are TRBV27 and TRBJ2-2; TRBD1 might be the D (6 bases). CDR3 length: 14 amino acids. The germline gives CDR1 MNHEY, CDR2 SMNVEV (reference sequence). Trimming cost V 0 bases and J 6 bases, with 8 bases left between them. CDR3 sequence reads: CASSLSQGAGELFF. CDR3 DNA: TGTGCCAGCAGTTTATCACAGGGCGCCGGGGAGCTGTTTTTT.

The J gene is TRBJ1-1, the V gene TRBV10-3; a possible D gene is TRBD1 (5 bases). CDR3 size: 13 residues. Germline CDR1 ENHRY, CDR2 SYGVKD. Trimming left V 6 bases short and J 0 bases short, with 8 bases between. The CDR3 DNA sequence: TGTGCCATCAGACAGGACATGAACACTGAAGCTTTCTTT. Amino acids: CAIRQDMNTEAFF.

The chain couples TRBV6-5 to TRBJ2-5, with 14 bases aligning to TRBD2. The DNA end lines up better with TRBJ2-7; the J call may be wrong. The germline gives CDR1 MNHEY, CDR2 SVGAGI. This CDR3 has 15 residues. The DNA of the CDR3 is TGTGCCAGCAGTTACTCGGGACTAGCGGGGGACGAGCAGTACTTC. Its translation is CASSYSGLAGDEQYF.

The rearrangement joins TRBV7-2 to TRBJ2-1, with TRBD2 matching 7 bases. The CDR3 runs to 15 residues. Germline-derived CDR1 and CDR2 are SGHTA and FQGNSA. J was trimmed by 4 bases and V by 5 bases; bases with no gene match: 8. The CDR3 region is CASSLDVAGYNEQFF. The CDR3 bases are TGTGCCAGCAGCCTAGACGTAGCGGGTTACAATGAGCAGTTCTTC.

The J gene is TRBJ1-1, the V gene TRBV10-3, with D unclear. The V gene lost 0 bases and the J gene lost 3 bases, with 14 bases spanning the gap. The CDR3 length is 16 residues. Germline CDR1 and CDR2: ENHRY and SYGVKD. CDR3 residues: CAISESSLAGDTEAFF. The CDR3 coding sequence is TGTGCCATCAGTGAGTCGAGTCTAGCCGGGGACACTGAAGCTTTCTTT.

This clone was recorded once. V usage is TRBV19 and J usage is TRBJ2-5; 8 bases match TRBD2. The CDR3 runs to 15 residues. The J segment lost 4 bases and the V segment lost 1 base, leaving 5 bases of the junction unmatched. Germline loops: CDR1 LNHDA, CDR2 SQIVND (reference sequence). CDR3 protein: CASSIAGGAGETQYF. CDR3 sequence (DNA): TGTGCCAGTAGTATAGCCGGGGGGGCGGGAGAGACCCAGTACTTC.

The rearrangement uses TRBV7-2 and TRBJ2-7; TRBD2 might be the D (5 bases). This CDR3 spans 14 amino acids. From germline, CDR1 is SGHTA and CDR2 FQGNSA. Trimming left V 3 bases short and J 0 bases short, with 9 bases between. Here the CDR3 DNA reads TGTGCCAGCAGCTTTGGAGCGGCCTCCTACGAGCAGTACTTC. Translating it yields CASSFGAASYEQYF.

This chain connects TRBV10-3 to TRBJ1-2, with D tentatively TRBD1 (5 bases). Per the germline V gene, CDR1 is ENHRY and CDR2 is SYGVKD. The CDR3 contains 16 residues. Deletions cut 2 bases from V and 4 bases from J, with 17 bases between. The CDR3 DNA reads as TGTGCCATCAGTGAGCCCGAATCGGGACTTCTCTATGGCTACACCTTC. This codes for CAISEPESGLLYGYTF.

The rearrangement links TRBV7-9 to TRBJ2-5; TRBD1 agrees at 7 bases. Trimming cost V 6 bases and J 0 bases; bases outside gene matches: 4. There are 14 residues in the CDR3. The germline CDR1 and CDR2 sequences are SEHNR and FQNEAQ (reference sequence). For the CDR3, the DNA is TGTGCCAGCAGATCGGGACAGAACCAAGAGACCCAGTACTTC. The encoded protein is CASRSGQNQETQYF. Variable domain in full (rest from reference TRBV7-9 and TRBJ2-5): DTGVSQNPRHKITKRGQNVTFRCDPISEHNRLYWYRQTLGQGPEFLTYFQNEAQLEKSRLLSDRFSAERPKGSFSTLEIQRTEQGDSAMYLCASRSGQNQETQYFGPGTRLLVL.

The chain combines TRBV29-1 with TRBJ1-2; D gene ambiguous. Germline assignment: CDR1 SQVTM and CDR2 ANQGSEA. CDR3 length: 11 residues. Trimming removed 2 bases from V and 4 bases from J, with 5 bases in between. CDR3 region: CSVEQFYGYTF. CDR3 DNA: TGCAGCGTTGAACAGTTCTATGGCTACACCTTC.